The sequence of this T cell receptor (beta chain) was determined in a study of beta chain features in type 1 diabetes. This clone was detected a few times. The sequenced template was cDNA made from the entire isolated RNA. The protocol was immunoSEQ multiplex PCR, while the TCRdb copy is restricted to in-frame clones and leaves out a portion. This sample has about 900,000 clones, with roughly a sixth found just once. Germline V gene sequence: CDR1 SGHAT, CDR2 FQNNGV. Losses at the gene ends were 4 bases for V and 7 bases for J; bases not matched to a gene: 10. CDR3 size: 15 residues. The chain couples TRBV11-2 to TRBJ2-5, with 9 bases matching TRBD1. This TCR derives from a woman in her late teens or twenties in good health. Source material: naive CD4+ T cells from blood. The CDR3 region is CASSSIRDRVVTQYF. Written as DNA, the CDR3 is TGTGCCAGCAGCTCAATTAGGGACAGGGTAGTGACCCAGTACTTC.